This is a list of T cell receptor beta chains from one sample in a study of Tregs in tolerant kidney transplant recipients. Profiling relied on immunoSEQ multiplex PCR, and the TCRdb table lists in-frame clones only, not all of them. The table has 35,000 to 50,000 clones, around 95% seen once; the top ten hold 0.3% to 0.4%. Antigen specificity for these receptors is unknown. The sequenced material came from Tregs from blood cultured with allogeneic cells. The receptor set was obtained from a human donor in good health. CDR3s include the opening cysteine and the closing phenylalanine or tryptophan. The D gene is left open where the match is weak. Clone size is not always given. Where it is, it says once, few, many or a class for expanded clones.

j_call v_call d_call clone_size cdr3_aa cdr3_nt
TRBJ1-1 TRBV7-9 NA NA CASSLYRENTEAFF TGTGCCAGCAGCTTATACAGGGAGAACACTGAAGCTTTCTTT
TRBJ1-5 TRBV2 TRBD1 NA CASATGGNQPQHF TGTGCCAGCGCAACAGGGGGCAATCAGCCCCAGCATTTT
TRBJ2-3 TRBV11-2 TRBD1 NA CASSPLGTGADTQYF TGTGCCAGCAGCCCCCTCGGGACAGGCGCAGATACGCAGTATTTT
TRBJ1-1 TRBV5-1 NA NA CASMPPGHTSLCF TGCGCCAGCATGCCACCGGGACACACCTCCTTGTGCTTT
TRBJ1-2 TRBV7-9 NA NA CASSLEGIEGKRYGYTF TGTGCCAGCAGCTTAGAGGGGATCGAGGGAAAACGGTATGGCTACACCTTC
TRBJ2-1 TRBV7-2 TRBD2 NA CASSLAASGFNEQFF TGTGCCAGCAGCTTAGCCGCTAGCGGGTTCAATGAGCAGTTCTTC
TRBJ1-2 TRBV30 NA NA CAWSYGQFNYGYTF TGTGCCTGGAGTTATGGACAGTTTAACTATGGCTACACCTTC
TRBJ1-1 TRBV18 NA NA CASSSTGPGDTEAFF TGTGCCAGCTCGTCCACCGGCCCCGGGGACACTGAAGCTTTCTTT
TRBJ1-1 TRBV10-1 TRBD1 NA CASSPTGGPEAFF TGCGCCAGCAGCCCCACAGGGGGCCCTGAAGCTTTCTTT
TRBJ1-4 TRBV4-2 TRBD1 NA CASSQAHRGEKLFF TGTGCCAGCAGCCAAGCGCACAGGGGCGAAAAACTGTTTTTT
TRBJ1-2 TRBV4-1 TRBD1 NA CASSQGRDRAYGYTF TGCGCCAGCAGCCAAGGCCGGGACAGGGCCTATGGCTACACCTTC
TRBJ1-6 TRBV5-1 NA NA CASSPLGNRNSPLHF TGCGCCAGCAGCCCTTTAGGGAACAGGAATTCACCCCTCCACTTT
TRBJ1-1 TRBV9 TRBD1 NA CASGTGVGTEAFF TGTGCCAGCGGGACAGGGGTCGGCACTGAAGCTTTCTTT
TRBJ2-2 TRBV7-9 NA NA CASSPLFLGELFF TGTGCCAGCAGTCCTCTTTTTTTAGGGGAGCTGTTTTTT
TRBJ2-5 TRBV7-9 TRBD1 NA CASSQWTGWETQYF TGTGCCAGCAGCCAATGGACAGGGTGGGAGACCCAGTACTTC
TRBJ2-7 TRBV6-4 NA NA CASSDSSGGEISYEQYF TGTGCCAGCAGTGACTCGAGCGGAGGGGAGATATCCTACGAGCAGTACTTC
TRBJ1-2 TRBV29-1 TRBD1 NA CSGAGTGGAGYTF TGCAGCGGGGCCGGGACAGGGGGCGCGGGCTACACCTTC
TRBJ2-7 TRBV6-5 NA NA CASRPDRVASTEQYF TGTGCCAGCAGGCCAGACAGAGTCGCGAGCACCGAGCAGTACTTC
TRBJ1-1 TRBV7-3 NA NA CASRRGRNTEAFF TGTGCCAGCAGGAGGGGACGGAACACTGAAGCTTTCTTT
TRBJ2-3 TRBV9 NA NA CASSAPLGGVSDTQYF TGTGCCAGCAGCGCCCCGCTCGGGGGTGTATCAGATACGCAGTATTTT
TRBJ2-2 TRBV5-1 NA NA CASSLPQGNTGELFF TGCGCCAGCAGCTTGCCACAGGGTAACACCGGGGAGCTGTTTTTT
TRBJ2-3 TRBV10-2 TRBD2 NA CASSEFRTSIPDTQYF TGCGCCAGCAGTGAGTTTAGGACTAGCATCCCAGATACGCAGTATTTT
TRBJ2-7 TRBV2 NA NA CASSVPYEQYF TGTGCCAGCAGTGTACCTTACGAGCAGTACTTC
TRBJ2-1 TRBV10-1 NA NA CASSEYGEYYNEQFF TGCGCCAGCAGTGAGTATGGGGAATACTACAATGAGCAGTTCTTC
TRBJ2-1 TRBV6-5 NA NA CASSHPWRGNNEQFF TGTGCCAGCAGTCACCCATGGCGGGGCAACAATGAGCAGTTCTTC
TRBJ2-3 TRBV7-8 NA NA CASSLGPPDTQYF TGTGCCAGCAGCTTAGGTCCCCCAGATACGCAGTATTTT
TRBJ2-7 TRBV11-1 TRBD2 NA CASTHTGGPSEQYF TGTGCCAGCACCCATACGGGAGGGCCTTCCGAGCAGTACTTC
TRBJ1-1 TRBV7-3 NA NA CASSLIEAGRTEAFF TGTGCCAGCAGCTTAATAGAGGCAGGGAGGACTGAAGCTTTCTTT
TRBJ2-5 TRBV30 TRBD2 NA CAWSSTYGLAGEETQYF TGTGCCTGGAGCTCAACGTATGGACTAGCGGGAGAGGAGACCCAGTACTTC
TRBJ2-7 TRBV4-1 NA NA CASSQYGNVGYEQYF TGCGCCAGCAGCCAATATGGTAACGTAGGTTACGAGCAGTACTTC
TRBJ1-4 TRBV5-1 TRBD1 once CASSSRDRDEKLFF TGCGCCAGCAGCTCGAGGGACAGGGATGAAAAACTGTTTTTT
TRBJ1-3 TRBV5-6 NA once CASSWRGGAGNTIYF TGTGCCAGCAGCTGGAGAGGGGGGGCTGGAAACACCATATATTTT
TRBJ1-4 TRBV13 NA NA CASSLRGLLSGEKLFF TGTGCCAGCAGCTTAAGGGGTCTTCTCTCTGGGGAAAAACTGTTTTTT
TRBJ1-5 TRBV5-1 NA NA CASPPTSQHF TGCGCCAGCCCCCCTACGTCCCAGCATTTT
TRBJ2-1 TRBV11-2 NA NA CASSPRGASYNEQFF TGTGCCAGCAGCCCCCGAGGGGCATCCTACAATGAGCAGTTCTTC
TRBJ2-2 TRBV5-1 TRBD2 NA CASSSGLAGGKNGELFF TGCGCCAGCAGCTCCGGACTAGCGGGGGGAAAGAACGGGGAGCTGTTTTTT
TRBJ2-7 TRBV5-1 NA NA CASSYRAAYEQYF TGCGCCAGCAGCTATAGGGCAGCCTACGAGCAGTACTTC
TRBJ1-2 TRBV7-2 NA NA CASSLDFYGYTF TGTGCCAGCAGCTTGGACTTCTATGGCTACACCTTC
TRBJ1-5 TRBV6-5 NA NA CASSYSRDNQPQHF TGTGCCAGCAGTTACTCGAGGGACAATCAGCCCCAGCATTTT
TRBJ2-3 TRBV5-4 TRBD1 NA CASSLGGQGGTDTQYF TGTGCCAGCAGCTTGGGGGGACAGGGAGGAACAGATACGCAGTATTTT
TRBJ2-1 TRBV10-1 TRBD2 NA CASSESSGRAYNEQFF TGCGCCAGCAGTGAGTCCAGCGGGAGGGCGTACAATGAGCAGTTCTTC
TRBJ1-6 TRBV11-2 NA NA CASSSHRASSYNSPLHF TGTGCCAGCAGCTCCCACAGGGCCAGCTCCTATAATTCACCCCTCCACTTT
TRBJ2-5 TRBV18 NA NA CASSGQNQETQYF TGTGCCAGCTCAGGGCAGAACCAAGAGACCCAGTACTTC
TRBJ2-5 TRBV6-6 TRBD2 once CASSYASGGGETQYF TGTGCCAGCAGTTACGCGAGCGGGGGGGGAGAGACCCAGTACTTC
TRBJ2-7 TRBV6-1 NA once CASRTTSLYEQYF TGTGCCAGCAGGACGACTAGTCTCTACGAGCAGTACTTC
TRBJ1-1 TRBV1 NA NA CTSSQDRESGAATEAFF TGCACCAGCAGCCAAGATCGTGAGTCCGGGGCAGCCACTGAAGCTTTCTTT
TRBJ1-5 TRBV7-9 TRBD1 NA CASSSDRVGQPQHF TGTGCCAGCAGCTCGGACAGGGTTGGCCAGCCCCAGCATTTT
TRBJ1-5 TRBV11-2 TRBD1 once CASSLGQGAMNQPQHF TGTGCCAGCAGTTTAGGGCAGGGGGCGATGAATCAGCCCCAGCATTTT
TRBJ1-2 TRBV7-2 NA NA CASSLPGPMGGYTF TGTGCCAGCAGCTTGCCGGGACCTATGGGTGGCTACACCTTC
TRBJ2-3 TRBV19 TRBD2 NA CASSRTSGSQDTQYF TGTGCCAGTAGTCGGACTAGCGGGAGCCAAGATACGCAGTATTTT
TRBJ1-1 TRBV11-2 TRBD1 NA CASSLQTGGGTEAFF TGTGCCAGCAGCTTACAGACAGGGGGAGGCACTGAAGCTTTCTTT
TRBJ2-3 TRBV5-1 TRBD2 NA CASGIAGGTDTQYF TGCGCCAGCGGTATAGCGGGGGGCACAGATACGCAGTATTTT
TRBJ2-7 TRBV7-6 TRBD2 NA CASSHLGGSGRPFYEQYF TGTGCCAGCAGCCACCTTGGGGGTAGCGGGAGACCTTTCTACGAGCAGTACTTC
TRBJ2-7 TRBV6-5 NA NA CASSYGPHSGYEQYF TGTGCCAGCAGTTACGGACCCCATTCGGGGTACGAGCAGTACTTC
TRBJ1-1 TRBV19 TRBD1 NA CASSIARSGQGSEAFF TGTGCCAGTAGTATAGCCCGCTCGGGACAGGGGTCTGAAGCTTTCTTT
TRBJ1-2 TRBV5-6 NA NA CASSAWGPGYGYTF TGTGCCAGCAGCGCTTGGGGGCCTGGCTATGGCTACACCTTC
TRBJ2-1 TRBV7-9 TRBD2 NA CASSPVAGGKQFF TGTGCCAGCAGCCCCGTGGCGGGGGGAAAGCAGTTCTTC